This TCR beta chain is drawn from a study of blood T cell repertoires in COVID-19. Study-level information: Donors in the United States, Italy and Spain gave samples during acute or convalescent COVID-19. The cDNA or gDNA used as material had been derived from T cells, B-cell-depleted T cells, or PBMCs.

As originally analysed: Estimates of nucleated cell counts were drawn from the amplification of reference gene primers. Some clones are missing from TCRdb's copy, which holds only in-frame ones; the method was immunoSEQ multiplex PCR. V and J calls and clone size are those listed in that table; D and trimming were worked out from the DNA. The sample records roughly 60,000 clones, about 75% being singletons. The TCR was taken from a human donor in a cohort sampled during active COVID-19. Material: peripheral blood.

In DNA form, the CDR3 reads TGCGCCAGCAGCCGGAACCCGACGACAGCTAGAGCTGAAGCTTTCTTT. It is translated as CASSRNPTTARAEAFF. The gene calls are TRBV4-1 and TRBJ1-1; maybe TRBD1 (5 bases). Trimming took 4 bases from V and 6 from J, leaving 21 bases between them. This CDR3 is 16 amino acids long. CDR1 and CDR2 (germline): MGHRA, YSYEKL.